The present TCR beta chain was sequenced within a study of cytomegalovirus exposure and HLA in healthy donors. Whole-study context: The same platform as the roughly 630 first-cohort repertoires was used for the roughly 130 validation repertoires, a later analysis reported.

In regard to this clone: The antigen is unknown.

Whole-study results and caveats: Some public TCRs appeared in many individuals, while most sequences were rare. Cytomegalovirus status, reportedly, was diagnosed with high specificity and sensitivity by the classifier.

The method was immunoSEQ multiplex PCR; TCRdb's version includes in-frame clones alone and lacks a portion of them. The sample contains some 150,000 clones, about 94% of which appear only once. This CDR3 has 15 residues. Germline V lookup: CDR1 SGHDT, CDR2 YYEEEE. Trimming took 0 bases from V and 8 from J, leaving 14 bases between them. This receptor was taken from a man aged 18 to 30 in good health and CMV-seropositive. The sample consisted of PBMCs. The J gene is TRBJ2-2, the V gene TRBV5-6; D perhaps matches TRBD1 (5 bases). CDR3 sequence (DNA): TGTGCCAGCAGCTTGGGGGCAGGGCTGCTTGGGGAGCTGTTTTTT. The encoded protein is CASSLGAGLLGELFF.